The clone carrying this TCR beta chain was counted a few times. Its matching antigen is unknown. Donors likely had unrecorded immune exposures despite being nominally healthy when sampled. CDR1 and CDR2 (germline): LGHNA, YSLEER. This CDR3 spans 14 amino acids. V lost 4 bases and J lost 7; bases outside the gene matches: 6. The data stem from a study of cytomegalovirus exposure and HLA in healthy donors. Researchers ran the PCR with 60 Vbeta and 13 Jbeta primers. Per the study methods: In a later analysis, the count reached some 88 million unique TCR beta chains, with approximately 11 million shared. Libraries were prepared by immunoSEQ multiplex PCR; TCRdb keeps only in-frame clonotypes and omits some of them. V and J calls plus clone size are reproduced from that table; the DNA served to infer D and trimming. The data contain about 190,000 clones, roughly 80% of them singletons. Findings and caveats of the study: Sequencing likely produced, as an artifact, a cluster of highly shared sequence variants. A few of the chains that were CMV-associated were confirmed in vitro to be specific for CMV antigens.

The rearrangement links TRBV4-3 to TRBJ1-5; 8 nucleotides match TRBD1. The sequencing input was PBMCs. The sequence came from a man aged 40-49 years in good health and CMV-seropositive. Here the CDR3 reads CASSPGQGRQPQHF. The CDR3 DNA sequence: TGCGCCAGCAGCCCAGGACAGGGCAGGCAGCCCCAGCATTTT.